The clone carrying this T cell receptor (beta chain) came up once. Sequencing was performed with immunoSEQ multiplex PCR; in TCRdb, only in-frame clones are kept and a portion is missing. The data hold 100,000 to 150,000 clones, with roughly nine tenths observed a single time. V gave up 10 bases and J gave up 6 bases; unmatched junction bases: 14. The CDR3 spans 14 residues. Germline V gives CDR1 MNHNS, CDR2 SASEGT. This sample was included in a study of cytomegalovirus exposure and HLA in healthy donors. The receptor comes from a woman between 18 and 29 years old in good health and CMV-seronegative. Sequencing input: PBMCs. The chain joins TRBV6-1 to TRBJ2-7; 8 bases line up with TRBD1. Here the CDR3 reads CATLPDRVAGEQYF. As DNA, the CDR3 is TGTGCCACCCTTCCGGACAGGGTCGCGGGCGAGCAGTACTTC.